The 9 T cell receptor beta chains presented below share a single source sample, sequenced in a study of technical replicates of blood from several donors. Libraries were prepared by immunoSEQ multiplex PCR; TCRdb keeps only in-frame clonotypes and omits some of them. The data show approximately 99,000 clones, 95% seen once. The sample was T cells isolated from PBMCs. Every receptor here comes from a human donor in good health.

This clone has only one observation. The CDR3: CASSWGVGTEKLFF. DNA for the CDR3: TGTGCCAGCTCGTGGGGAGTTGGAACCGAAAAACTGTTTTTT. The chain is built from TRBV2 and TRBJ1-4; D unclear. The CDR3 has 14 amino acids. Germline V lookup: CDR1 SNHLY, CDR2 FYNNEI. V was pared by 8 bases and J by 8 bases, with 18 bases between.

V and J are TRBV5-6 and TRBJ2-7; TRBD1 aligns across 10 bases. V was pared by 5 bases and J by 7 bases, with 9 bases of the junction left unmatched. The CDR3 has 14 residues. CDR1 SGHDT and CDR2 YYEEEE come from the germline V gene. Here the CDR3 DNA reads TGTGCCAGCAGACGACGGACAGGGGGTTTTGAGCAGTACTTC. Protein: CASRRRTGGFEQYF.

The V call is TRBV7-9, the J call TRBJ1-5; D remains ambiguous. Germline-derived CDR1 and CDR2 are SEHNR and FQNEAQ (reference sequence). Trimming cost V 5 bases and J 2 bases, with 7 bases left between them. The CDR3 has 13 amino acids. The CDR3 DNA sequence: TGTGCCAGCAGCGACGGGGGCAATCAGCCCCAGCATTTT. Its protein is CASSDGGNQPQHF. Complete variable domain (other parts from reference TRBV7-9 and TRBJ1-5): DTGVSQNPRHKITKRGQNVTFRCDPISEHNRLYWYRQTLGQGPEFLTYFQNEAQLEKSRLLSDRFSAERPKGSFSTLEIQRTEQGDSAMYLCASSDGGNQPQHFGDGTRLSIL.

The CDR3 region has the DNA TGTGCCAGCAGCCAAGTCAGGGCAACGGTTGGAAACACCATATATTTT. Translating it yields CASSQVRATVGNTIYF. This chain uses TRBV14 with TRBJ1-3; D perhaps matches TRBD1 (5 bases). The CDR3 has 16 amino acids. V gave up 1 base and J gave up 3 bases, with 13 bases separating them. Germline V lookup: CDR1 SGHDN, CDR2 FVKESK. Together with reference TRBV14 and TRBJ1-3, the CDR3 gives the full variable domain: EAGVTQFPSHSVIEKGQTVTLRCDPISGHDNLYWYRRVMGKEIKFLLHFVKESKQDESGMPNNRFLAERTGGTYSTLKVQPAELEDSGVYFCASSQVRATVGNTIYFGEGSWLTVV.

This clone was detected only once. This CDR3 is CASSHLDRGIRQAFF. The CDR3 DNA reads as TGTGCCAGCAGCCACCTGGACAGGGGGATACGACAAGCTTTCTTT. This chain links TRBV16 with TRBJ1-1; 10 bases line up with TRBD1. Looked up from germline, CDR1 is KGHSY and CDR2 is FQNENV. V trimming: 3 bases; J trimming: 9 bases; junction bases outside the gene matches: 10. The CDR3 sequence is 15 residues long.

V and J are TRBV27 and TRBJ2-7, with 14 bases lining up with TRBD2. The germline CDR1 and CDR2 sequences are MNHEY and SMNVEV (reference sequence). After removal of 6 bases from V and 4 bases from J, the junction contained 2 bases not matched to a gene. This CDR3 has 14 residues. In DNA, the CDR3 is TGTGCCAGCAGGGGACTAGCGGGGGAGTACGAGCAGTACTTC. As protein: CASRGLAGEYEQYF.

This clone was recorded once. The gene calls are TRBV30 and TRBJ1-1; possibly TRBD1 for D (6 bases). The CDR3 length is 13 residues. V lost 4 bases and J 6 bases, leaving 15 bases between the germline ends. Germline V gene data show CDR1 as GTSNPN and CDR2 as SVGIG (reference sequence). CDR3 DNA sequence: TGTGCCTGGAAACAGAGGGGGTACTCTGAAGCTTTCTTT. Amino acid sequence: CAWKQRGYSEAFF.

The chain carries TRBV19 and TRBJ1-2, with 9 bases matching TRBD1. The CDR3 consists of 17 residues. Germline V gene lookup returns CDR1 LNHDA and CDR2 SQIVND (reference sequence). V shed 3 bases, J shed 7 bases, and the junction held 15 bases outside the gene matches. CDR3 DNA sequence: TGTGCCAGTAGTATGAAGAACCGGGACAGGGTTATAATTGGCTACACCTTC. Residues: CASSMKNRDRVIIGYTF.

This chain uses TRBV5-4 with TRBJ2-1; D may be TRBD2 (6 bases). Trimming took 4 bases from V and 12 from J, leaving 23 bases between them. Germline V gene sequence: CDR1 SGHNT, CDR2 YYREEE (reference sequence). CDR3 size: 15 residues. CDR3 sequence: CASSPETGLPLGQFF. The DNA of the CDR3 is TGTGCCAGCAGCCCGGAAACGGGACTCCCACTTGGGCAGTTCTTC.